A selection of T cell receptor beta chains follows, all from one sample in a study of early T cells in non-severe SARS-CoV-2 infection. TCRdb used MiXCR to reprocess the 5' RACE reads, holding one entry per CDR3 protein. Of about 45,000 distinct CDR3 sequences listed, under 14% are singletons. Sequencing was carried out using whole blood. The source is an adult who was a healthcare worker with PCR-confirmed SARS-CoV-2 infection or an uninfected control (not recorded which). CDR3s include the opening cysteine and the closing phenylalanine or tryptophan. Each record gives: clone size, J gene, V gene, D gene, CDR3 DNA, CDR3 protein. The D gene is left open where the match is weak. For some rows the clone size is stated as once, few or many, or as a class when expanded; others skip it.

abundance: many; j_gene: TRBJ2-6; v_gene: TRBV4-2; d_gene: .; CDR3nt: TGTGCCAGCAGCCTAGAGGACTGGAACTTGTCTGGGGCCAACGTCCTGACTTTC; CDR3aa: CASSLEDWNLSGANVLTF
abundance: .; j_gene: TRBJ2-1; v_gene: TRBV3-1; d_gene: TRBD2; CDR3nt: TGTGCCAGCAGCCAAGCGGCGGGAGGGCCGTATGAGCAGTTCTTC; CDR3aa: CASSQAAGGPYEQFF
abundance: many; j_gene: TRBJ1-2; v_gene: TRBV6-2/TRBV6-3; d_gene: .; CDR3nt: TGTGCCAGCAGTTACTCGAGGGGCTATGGCTACACCTTC; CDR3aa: CASSYSRGYGYTF
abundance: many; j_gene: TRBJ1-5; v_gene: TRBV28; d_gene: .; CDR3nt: TGTGCCAGCAGATCCGGGCTGGATCAGCCCCAGCATTTT; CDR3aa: CASRSGLDQPQHF
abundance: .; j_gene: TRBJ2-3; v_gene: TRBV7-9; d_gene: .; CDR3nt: TGTGCCAGCAGCTTTTCTGCAGTCGGCACAGATACGCAGTATTTT; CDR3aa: CASSFSAVGTDTQYF
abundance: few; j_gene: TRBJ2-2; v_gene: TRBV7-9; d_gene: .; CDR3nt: TGTGCCAGCAGCTCCCATACCACGCGTCGAGCGACTTCAATTGACACCGGGGAGCTGTTTTTT; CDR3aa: CASSSHTTRRATSIDTGELFF
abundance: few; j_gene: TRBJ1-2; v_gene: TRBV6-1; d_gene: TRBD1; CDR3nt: TGTGCCAGCAGTGAGGGGCCCGGGACAGCCTATGGCTACACCTTC; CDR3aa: CASSEGPGTAYGYTF
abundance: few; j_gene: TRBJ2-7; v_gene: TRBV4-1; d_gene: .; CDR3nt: TGCGCCAGCAGAGTGGACGGACTACCTTCCTACGAGCAGTACTTC; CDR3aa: CASRVDGLPSYEQYF
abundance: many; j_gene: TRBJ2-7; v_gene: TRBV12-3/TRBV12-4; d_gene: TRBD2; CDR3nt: TGTGCCAGCAAAACCAGCGGGACTAGCTACGAGCAGTACTTC; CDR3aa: CASKTSGTSYEQYF
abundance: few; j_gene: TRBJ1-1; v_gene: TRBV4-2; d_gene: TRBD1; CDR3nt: TGTGCCAGCAGCCAAGATGGCACACAGGGGATGAACACTGAAGCTTTCTTT; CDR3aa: CASSQDGTQGMNTEAFF
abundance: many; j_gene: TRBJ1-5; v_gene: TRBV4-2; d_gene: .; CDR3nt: TGTGCCAGCAGCCAAGATTTGGGGTTGCAGCCCCAGCATTTT; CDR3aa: CASSQDLGLQPQHF
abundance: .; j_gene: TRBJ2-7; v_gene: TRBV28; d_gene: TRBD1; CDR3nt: TGTGCCAGCAGTATAACCGGGACAGGGGGCGCCGAGCAGTACTTC; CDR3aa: CASSITGTGGAEQYF
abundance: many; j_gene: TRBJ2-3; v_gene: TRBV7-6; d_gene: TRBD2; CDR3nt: TGTGCCAGCAGCCACCTTACTAGCGGAGACAGCTCTACTAGCACAGATACGCAGTATTTT; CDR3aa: CASSHLTSGDSSTSTDTQYF
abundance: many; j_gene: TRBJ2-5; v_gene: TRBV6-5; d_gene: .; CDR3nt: TGTGCCAGCAGTTCCTCACTGATCTGGGGGGAGACCCAGTACTTC; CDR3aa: CASSSSLIWGETQYF
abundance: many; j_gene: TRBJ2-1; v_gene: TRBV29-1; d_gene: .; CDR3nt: TGCAGCGTTGAAAAAGGGGTGAAGGAGCAGTTCTTC; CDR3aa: CSVEKGVKEQFF
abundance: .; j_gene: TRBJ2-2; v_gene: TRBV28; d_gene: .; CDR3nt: TGTGCCAGCAGCCCGCCCGTCATGGGCACCGGGGAGCTGTTTTTT; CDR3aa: CASSPPVMGTGELFF
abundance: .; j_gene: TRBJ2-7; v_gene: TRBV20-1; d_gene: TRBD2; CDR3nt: TGTAGTGCCACTAAACTAGCGCAGATCTCCTACGAGCAGTACTTC; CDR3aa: CSATKLAQISYEQYF
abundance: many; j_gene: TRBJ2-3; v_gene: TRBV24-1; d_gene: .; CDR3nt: TGTGCCACCAGTGACAAGGGACACATACGCACAGATACGCAGTATTTT; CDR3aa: CATSDKGHIRTDTQYF
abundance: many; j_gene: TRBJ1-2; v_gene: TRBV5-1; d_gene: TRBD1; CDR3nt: TGCGCCAGCAGCTTGGGCGGACAGGGGGCTGGTGGCTACACCTTC; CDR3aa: CASSLGGQGAGGYTF
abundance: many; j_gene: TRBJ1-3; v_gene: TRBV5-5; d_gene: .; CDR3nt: TGTGCCAGCAGCTTGGACATCTCTGGAAACACCATATATTTT; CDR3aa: CASSLDISGNTIYF
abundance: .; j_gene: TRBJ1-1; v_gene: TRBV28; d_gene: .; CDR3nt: TGTGCCAGCAGTTCCTTTGAAGCTTTCTTT; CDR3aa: CASSSFEAFF
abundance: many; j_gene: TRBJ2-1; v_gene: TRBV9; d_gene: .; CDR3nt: TGTGCCAGCAGCGTAGGGGCGGGCCTCTACAATGAGCAGTTCTTC; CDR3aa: CASSVGAGLYNEQFF
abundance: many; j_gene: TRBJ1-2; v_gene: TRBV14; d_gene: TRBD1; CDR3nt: TGTGCCAGCAGCCAATACACCGGGACAGGGGGCTCTGGCTACACCTTC; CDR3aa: CASSQYTGTGGSGYTF